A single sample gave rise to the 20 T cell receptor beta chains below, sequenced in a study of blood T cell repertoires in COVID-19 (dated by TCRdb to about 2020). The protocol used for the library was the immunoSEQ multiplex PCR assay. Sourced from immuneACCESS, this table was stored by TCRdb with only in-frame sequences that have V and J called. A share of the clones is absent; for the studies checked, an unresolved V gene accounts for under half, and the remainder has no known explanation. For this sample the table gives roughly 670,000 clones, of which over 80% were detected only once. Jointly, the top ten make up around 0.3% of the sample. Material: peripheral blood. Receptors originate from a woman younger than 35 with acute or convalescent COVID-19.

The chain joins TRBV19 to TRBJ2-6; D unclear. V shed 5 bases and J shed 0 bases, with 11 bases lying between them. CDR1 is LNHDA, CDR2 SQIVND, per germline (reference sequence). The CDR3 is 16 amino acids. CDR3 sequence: CASSYGSASGANVLTF. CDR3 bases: TGTGCCAGTAGTTATGGCAGTGCCTCTGGGGCCAACGTCCTGACTTTC.

CDR3: CASSVSRGSGYTF. CDR3 DNA sequence: TGTGCCAGCAGCGTCTCTAGGGGCTCTGGCTACACCTTC. The rearrangement joins TRBV9 to TRBJ1-2; a weak D match, TRBD1 (5 bases). From germline, CDR1 is SGDLS and CDR2 YYNGEE. The CDR3 sequence is 13 residues long. Trimming took off 2 bases at V and 7 bases at J, with 12 bases between the two ends.

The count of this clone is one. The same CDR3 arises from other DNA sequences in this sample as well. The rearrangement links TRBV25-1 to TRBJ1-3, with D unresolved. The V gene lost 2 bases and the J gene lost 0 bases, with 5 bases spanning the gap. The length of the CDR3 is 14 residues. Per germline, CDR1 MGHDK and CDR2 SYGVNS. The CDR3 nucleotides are TGTGCCAGCAGTGAACGGGACTCTGGAAACACCATATATTTT. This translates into CASSERDSGNTIYF.

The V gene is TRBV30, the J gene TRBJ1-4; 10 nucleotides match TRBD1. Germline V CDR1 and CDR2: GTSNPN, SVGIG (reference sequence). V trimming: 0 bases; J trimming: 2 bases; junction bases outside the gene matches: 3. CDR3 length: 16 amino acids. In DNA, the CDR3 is TGTGCCTGGAGTGTCGGGACAGGGGCGACTAATGAAAAACTGTTTTTT. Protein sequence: CAWSVGTGATNEKLFF.

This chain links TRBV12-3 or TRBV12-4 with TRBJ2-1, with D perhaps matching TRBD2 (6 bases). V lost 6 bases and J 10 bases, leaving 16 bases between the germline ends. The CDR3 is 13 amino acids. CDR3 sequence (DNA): TGTGCCAGCAGCCTAGACGGGGGAGACGAGCAGTTCTTC. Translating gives CASSLDGGDEQFF.

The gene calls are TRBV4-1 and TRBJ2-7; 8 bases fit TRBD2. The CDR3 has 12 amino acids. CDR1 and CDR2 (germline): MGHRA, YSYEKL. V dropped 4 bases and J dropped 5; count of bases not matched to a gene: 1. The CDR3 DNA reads TGCGCCAGCAGCCTTAGCGGGGACGAGCAGTACTTC. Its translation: CASSLSGDEQYF.

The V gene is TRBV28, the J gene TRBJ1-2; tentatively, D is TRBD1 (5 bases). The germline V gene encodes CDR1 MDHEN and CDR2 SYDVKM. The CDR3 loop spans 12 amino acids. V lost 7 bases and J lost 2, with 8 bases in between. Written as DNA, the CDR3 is TGTGCCAGCAACCGGGGGAACTATGGCTACACCTTC. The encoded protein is CASNRGNYGYTF.

CDR3 sequence: CASSPRGENEKLFF. The DNA for the CDR3 is TGTGCCAGCAGCCCCCGGGGGGAGAATGAAAAACTGTTTTTT. The rearrangement joins TRBV6-2 or TRBV6-3 to TRBJ1-4; D perhaps matches TRBD1 (5 bases). Looked up from germline, CDR1 is MNHEY and CDR2 is SVGEGT. This CDR3 has 14 residues. The V end was cut by 6 bases, the J end by 5 bases, with 13 bases between.

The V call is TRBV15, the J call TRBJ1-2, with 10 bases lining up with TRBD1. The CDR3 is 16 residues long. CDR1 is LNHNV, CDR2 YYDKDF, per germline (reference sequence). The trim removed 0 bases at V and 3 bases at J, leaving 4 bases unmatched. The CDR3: CATSREGTGADYGYTF. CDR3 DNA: TGTGCCACCAGCAGAGAGGGGACAGGGGCGGACTATGGCTACACCTTC.

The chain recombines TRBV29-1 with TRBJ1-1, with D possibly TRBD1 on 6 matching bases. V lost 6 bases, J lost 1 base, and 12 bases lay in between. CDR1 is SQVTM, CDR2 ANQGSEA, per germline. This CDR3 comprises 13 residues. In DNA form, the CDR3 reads TGCAGCGTCACAAGGGGGGGGAACACTGAAGCTTTCTTT. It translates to CSVTRGGNTEAFF.

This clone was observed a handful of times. The CDR3, as DNA: TGTGCCAGCAGCTTGAACGATGGGGGGGGGAGACCCTACAATGAGCAGTTCTTC. It encodes CASSLNDGGGRPYNEQFF. The chain has TRBV5-4 and TRBJ2-1; 7 bases line up with TRBD2. With 1 base clipped from V and 2 bases from J, the junction kept 12 bases outside the gene matches. The CDR3 has 18 amino acids. The germline V gene encodes CDR1 SGHNT and CDR2 YYREEE (reference sequence).

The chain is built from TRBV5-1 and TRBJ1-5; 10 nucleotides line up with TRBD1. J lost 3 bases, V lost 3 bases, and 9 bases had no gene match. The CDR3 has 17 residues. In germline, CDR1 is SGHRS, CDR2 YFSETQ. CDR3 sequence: CASSSSLGQGNNQPQHF. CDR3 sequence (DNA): TGCGCCAGCAGCTCAAGTCTGGGACAGGGGAACAATCAGCCCCAGCATTTT.

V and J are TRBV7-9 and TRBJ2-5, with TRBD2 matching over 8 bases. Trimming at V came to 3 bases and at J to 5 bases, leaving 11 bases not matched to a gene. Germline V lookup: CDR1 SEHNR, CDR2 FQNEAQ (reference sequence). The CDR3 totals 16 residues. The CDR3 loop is CASSLNGAGGYETQYF. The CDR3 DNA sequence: TGTGCCAGCAGCTTGAATGGGGCGGGGGGCTACGAGACCCAGTACTTC.

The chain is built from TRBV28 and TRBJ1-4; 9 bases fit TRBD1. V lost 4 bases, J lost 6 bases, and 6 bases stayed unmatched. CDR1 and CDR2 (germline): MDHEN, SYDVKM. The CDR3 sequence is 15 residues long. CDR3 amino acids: CASSYAGTGYEKLFF. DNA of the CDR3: TGTGCCAGCAGTTATGCCGGGACAGGGTATGAAAAACTGTTTTTT.

The CDR3 nucleotides read TGTGCCTGGAGTGTATTGCGGTCCTACGAGCAGTACTTC. Its protein product is CAWSVLRSYEQYF. The gene calls are TRBV30 and TRBJ2-7; D gene unclear. Trimming removed 0 bases at V and 1 base at J, with 7 bases between. Germline V CDR1 and CDR2: GTSNPN, SVGIG (reference sequence). The CDR3 runs 13 residues.

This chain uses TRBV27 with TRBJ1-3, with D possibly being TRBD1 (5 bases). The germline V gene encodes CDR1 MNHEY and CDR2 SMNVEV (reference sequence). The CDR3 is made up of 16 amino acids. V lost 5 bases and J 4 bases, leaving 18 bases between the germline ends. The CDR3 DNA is TGTGCCAGCAGTCGCTCGGGACTAACTGAAGGAAACACCATATATTTT. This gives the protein CASSRSGLTEGNTIYF.

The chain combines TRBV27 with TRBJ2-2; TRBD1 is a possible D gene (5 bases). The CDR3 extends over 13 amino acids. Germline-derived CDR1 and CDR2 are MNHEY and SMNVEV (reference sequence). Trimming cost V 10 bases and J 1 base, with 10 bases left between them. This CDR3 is CAIRQGNTGELFF. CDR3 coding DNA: TGTGCCATTCGCCAGGGGAACACCGGGGAGCTGTTTTTT.

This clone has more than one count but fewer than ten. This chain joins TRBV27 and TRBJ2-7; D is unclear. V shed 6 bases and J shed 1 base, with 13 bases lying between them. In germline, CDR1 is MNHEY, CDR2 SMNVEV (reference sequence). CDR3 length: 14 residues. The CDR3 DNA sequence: TGTGCCAGCAGCAAGTCCAGTGGTTCCTACGAGCAGTACTTC. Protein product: CASSKSSGSYEQYF.

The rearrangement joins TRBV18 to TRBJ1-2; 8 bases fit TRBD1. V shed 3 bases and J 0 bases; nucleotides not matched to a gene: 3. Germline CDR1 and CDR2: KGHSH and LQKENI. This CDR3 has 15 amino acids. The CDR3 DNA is TGTGCCAGCTCACCGGAACAGGGGGCTAACTATGGCTACACCTTC. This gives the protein CASSPEQGANYGYTF.

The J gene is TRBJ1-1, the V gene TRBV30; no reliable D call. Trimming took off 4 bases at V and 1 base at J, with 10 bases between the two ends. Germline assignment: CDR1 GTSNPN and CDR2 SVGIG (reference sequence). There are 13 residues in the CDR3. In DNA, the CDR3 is TGTGCCTGGACCGTACGGGGGAACACTGAAGCTTTCTTT. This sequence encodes CAWTVRGNTEAFF. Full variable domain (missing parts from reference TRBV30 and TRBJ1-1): SQTIHQWPATLVQPVGSPLSLECTVEGTSNPNLYWYRQAAGRGLQLLFYSVGIGQISSEVPQNLSASRPQDRQFILSSKKLLLSDSGFYLCAWTVRGNTEAFFGQGTRLTVV.